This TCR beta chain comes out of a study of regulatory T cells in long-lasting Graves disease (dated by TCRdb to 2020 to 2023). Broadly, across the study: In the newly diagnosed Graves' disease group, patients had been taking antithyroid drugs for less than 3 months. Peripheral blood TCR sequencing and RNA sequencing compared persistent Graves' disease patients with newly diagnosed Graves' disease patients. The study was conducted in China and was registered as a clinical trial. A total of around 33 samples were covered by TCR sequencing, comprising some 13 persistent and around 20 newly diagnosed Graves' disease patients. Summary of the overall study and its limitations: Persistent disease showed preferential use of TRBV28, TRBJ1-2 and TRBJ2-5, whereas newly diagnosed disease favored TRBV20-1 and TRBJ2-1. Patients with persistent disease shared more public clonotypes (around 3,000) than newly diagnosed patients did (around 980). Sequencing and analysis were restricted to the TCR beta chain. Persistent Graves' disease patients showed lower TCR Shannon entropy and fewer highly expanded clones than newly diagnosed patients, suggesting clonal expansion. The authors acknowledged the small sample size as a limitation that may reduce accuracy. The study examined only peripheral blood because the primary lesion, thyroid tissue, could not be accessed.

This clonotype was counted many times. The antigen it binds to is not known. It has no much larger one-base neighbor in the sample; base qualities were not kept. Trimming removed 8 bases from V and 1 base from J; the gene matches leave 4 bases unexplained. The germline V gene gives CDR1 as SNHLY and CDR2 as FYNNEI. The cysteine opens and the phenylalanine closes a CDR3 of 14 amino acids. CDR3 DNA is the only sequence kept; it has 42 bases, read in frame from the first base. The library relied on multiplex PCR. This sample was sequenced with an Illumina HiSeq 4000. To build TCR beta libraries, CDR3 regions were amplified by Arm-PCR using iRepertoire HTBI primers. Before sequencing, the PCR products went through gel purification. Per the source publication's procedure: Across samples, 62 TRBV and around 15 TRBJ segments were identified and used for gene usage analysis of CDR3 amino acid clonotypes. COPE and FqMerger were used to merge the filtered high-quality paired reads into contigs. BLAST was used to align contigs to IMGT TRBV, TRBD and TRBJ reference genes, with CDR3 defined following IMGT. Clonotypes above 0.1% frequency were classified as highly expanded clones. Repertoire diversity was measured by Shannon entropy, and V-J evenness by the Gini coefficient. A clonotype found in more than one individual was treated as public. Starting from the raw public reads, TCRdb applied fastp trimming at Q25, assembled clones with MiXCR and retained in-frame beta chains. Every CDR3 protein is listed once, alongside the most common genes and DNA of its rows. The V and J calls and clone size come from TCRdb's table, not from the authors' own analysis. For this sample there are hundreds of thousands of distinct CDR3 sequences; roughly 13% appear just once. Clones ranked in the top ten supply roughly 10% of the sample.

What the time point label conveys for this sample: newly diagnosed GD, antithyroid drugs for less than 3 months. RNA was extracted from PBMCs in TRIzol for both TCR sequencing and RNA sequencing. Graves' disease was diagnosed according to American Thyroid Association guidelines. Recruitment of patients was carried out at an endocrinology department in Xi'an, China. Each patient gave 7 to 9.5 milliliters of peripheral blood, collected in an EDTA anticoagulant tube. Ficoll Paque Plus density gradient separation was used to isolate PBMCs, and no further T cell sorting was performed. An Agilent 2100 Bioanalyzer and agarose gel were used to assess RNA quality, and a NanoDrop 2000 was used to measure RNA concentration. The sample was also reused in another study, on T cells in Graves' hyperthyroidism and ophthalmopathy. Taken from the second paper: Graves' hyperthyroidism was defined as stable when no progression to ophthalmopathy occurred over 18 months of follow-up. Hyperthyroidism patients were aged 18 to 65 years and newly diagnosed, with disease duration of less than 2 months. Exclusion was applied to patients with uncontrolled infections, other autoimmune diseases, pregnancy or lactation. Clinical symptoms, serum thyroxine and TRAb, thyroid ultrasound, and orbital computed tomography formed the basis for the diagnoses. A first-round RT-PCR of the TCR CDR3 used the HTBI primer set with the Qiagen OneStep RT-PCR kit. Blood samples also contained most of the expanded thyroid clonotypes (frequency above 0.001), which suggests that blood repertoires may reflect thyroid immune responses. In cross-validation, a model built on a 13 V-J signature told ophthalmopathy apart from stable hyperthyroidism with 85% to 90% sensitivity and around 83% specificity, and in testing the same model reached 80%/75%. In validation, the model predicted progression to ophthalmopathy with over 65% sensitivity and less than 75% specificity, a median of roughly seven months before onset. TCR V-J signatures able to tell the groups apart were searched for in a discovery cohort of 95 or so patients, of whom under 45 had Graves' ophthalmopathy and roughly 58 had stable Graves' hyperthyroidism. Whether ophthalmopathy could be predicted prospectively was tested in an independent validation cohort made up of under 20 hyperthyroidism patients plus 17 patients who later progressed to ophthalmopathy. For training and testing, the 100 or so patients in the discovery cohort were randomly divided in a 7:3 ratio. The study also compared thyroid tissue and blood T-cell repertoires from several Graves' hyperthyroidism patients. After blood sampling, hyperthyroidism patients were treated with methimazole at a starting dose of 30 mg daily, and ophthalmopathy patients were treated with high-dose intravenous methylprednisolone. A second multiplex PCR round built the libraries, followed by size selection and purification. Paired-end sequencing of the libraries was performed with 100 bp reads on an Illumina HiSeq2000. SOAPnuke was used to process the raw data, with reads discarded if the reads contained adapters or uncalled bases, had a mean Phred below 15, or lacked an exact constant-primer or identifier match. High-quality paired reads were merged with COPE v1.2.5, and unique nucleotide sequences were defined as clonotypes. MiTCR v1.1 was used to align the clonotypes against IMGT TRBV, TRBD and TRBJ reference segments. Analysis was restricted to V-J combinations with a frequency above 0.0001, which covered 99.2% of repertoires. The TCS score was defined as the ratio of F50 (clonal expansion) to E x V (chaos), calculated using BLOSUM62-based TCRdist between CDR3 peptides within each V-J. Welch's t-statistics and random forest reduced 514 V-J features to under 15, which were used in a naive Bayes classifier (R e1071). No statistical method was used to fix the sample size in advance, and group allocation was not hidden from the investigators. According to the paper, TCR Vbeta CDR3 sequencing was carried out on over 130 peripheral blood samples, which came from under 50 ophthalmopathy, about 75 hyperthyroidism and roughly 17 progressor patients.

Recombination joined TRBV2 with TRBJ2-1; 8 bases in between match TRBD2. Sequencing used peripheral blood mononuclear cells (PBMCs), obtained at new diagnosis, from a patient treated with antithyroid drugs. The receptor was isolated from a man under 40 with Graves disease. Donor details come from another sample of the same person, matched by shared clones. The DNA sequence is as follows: TGTGCCAGCGCACTAGCGGATTCCTACAATGAGCAGTTCTTC. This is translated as CASALADSYNEQFF.